What follows describes a single T cell receptor beta chain. Original handling: Nucleated cell counts were estimated from reference gene primer amplification. Repertoires were generated with immunoSEQ multiplex PCR, while TCRdb's copy carries only in-frame clones and drops some. V, J and clone size are taken as reported in that table, and D and trimming were inferred from the DNA itself. Altogether hundreds of thousands of clones are present, about 90% being singletons, with the ten largest covering about 6.3%. This entry is derived from a study of blood T cell repertoires in COVID-19. The wider study: Researchers got acute and convalescent COVID-19 samples from the United States, Italy and Spain. The cDNA or gDNA used as material had been derived from T cells, B-cell-depleted T cells, or PBMCs.

CDR3 length: 16 residues. CDR1 is PRHDT, CDR2 FYEKMQ, per germline (reference sequence). V shed 7 bases and J shed 3 bases, with 20 bases lying between them. This sequence was found in a woman aged 50 to 60 with COVID-19, enrolled during active disease. This chain uses TRBV13 with TRBJ2-3; weak D call: TRBD2 (6 bases). The sample consisted of peripheral blood. CDR3 in DNA: TGTGCCAGCAACCCCTACGGGACTCTGGTAACAGATACGCAGTATTTT. Its protein is CASNPYGTLVTDTQYF. Combining the CDR3 with reference TRBV13 and TRBJ2-3 gives the whole variable domain AAGVIQSPRHLIKEKRETATLKCYPIPRHDTVYWYQQGPGQDPQFLISFYEKMQSDKGSIPDRFSAQQFSDYHSELNMSSLELGDSALYFCASNPYGTLVTDTQYFGPGTRLTVL.